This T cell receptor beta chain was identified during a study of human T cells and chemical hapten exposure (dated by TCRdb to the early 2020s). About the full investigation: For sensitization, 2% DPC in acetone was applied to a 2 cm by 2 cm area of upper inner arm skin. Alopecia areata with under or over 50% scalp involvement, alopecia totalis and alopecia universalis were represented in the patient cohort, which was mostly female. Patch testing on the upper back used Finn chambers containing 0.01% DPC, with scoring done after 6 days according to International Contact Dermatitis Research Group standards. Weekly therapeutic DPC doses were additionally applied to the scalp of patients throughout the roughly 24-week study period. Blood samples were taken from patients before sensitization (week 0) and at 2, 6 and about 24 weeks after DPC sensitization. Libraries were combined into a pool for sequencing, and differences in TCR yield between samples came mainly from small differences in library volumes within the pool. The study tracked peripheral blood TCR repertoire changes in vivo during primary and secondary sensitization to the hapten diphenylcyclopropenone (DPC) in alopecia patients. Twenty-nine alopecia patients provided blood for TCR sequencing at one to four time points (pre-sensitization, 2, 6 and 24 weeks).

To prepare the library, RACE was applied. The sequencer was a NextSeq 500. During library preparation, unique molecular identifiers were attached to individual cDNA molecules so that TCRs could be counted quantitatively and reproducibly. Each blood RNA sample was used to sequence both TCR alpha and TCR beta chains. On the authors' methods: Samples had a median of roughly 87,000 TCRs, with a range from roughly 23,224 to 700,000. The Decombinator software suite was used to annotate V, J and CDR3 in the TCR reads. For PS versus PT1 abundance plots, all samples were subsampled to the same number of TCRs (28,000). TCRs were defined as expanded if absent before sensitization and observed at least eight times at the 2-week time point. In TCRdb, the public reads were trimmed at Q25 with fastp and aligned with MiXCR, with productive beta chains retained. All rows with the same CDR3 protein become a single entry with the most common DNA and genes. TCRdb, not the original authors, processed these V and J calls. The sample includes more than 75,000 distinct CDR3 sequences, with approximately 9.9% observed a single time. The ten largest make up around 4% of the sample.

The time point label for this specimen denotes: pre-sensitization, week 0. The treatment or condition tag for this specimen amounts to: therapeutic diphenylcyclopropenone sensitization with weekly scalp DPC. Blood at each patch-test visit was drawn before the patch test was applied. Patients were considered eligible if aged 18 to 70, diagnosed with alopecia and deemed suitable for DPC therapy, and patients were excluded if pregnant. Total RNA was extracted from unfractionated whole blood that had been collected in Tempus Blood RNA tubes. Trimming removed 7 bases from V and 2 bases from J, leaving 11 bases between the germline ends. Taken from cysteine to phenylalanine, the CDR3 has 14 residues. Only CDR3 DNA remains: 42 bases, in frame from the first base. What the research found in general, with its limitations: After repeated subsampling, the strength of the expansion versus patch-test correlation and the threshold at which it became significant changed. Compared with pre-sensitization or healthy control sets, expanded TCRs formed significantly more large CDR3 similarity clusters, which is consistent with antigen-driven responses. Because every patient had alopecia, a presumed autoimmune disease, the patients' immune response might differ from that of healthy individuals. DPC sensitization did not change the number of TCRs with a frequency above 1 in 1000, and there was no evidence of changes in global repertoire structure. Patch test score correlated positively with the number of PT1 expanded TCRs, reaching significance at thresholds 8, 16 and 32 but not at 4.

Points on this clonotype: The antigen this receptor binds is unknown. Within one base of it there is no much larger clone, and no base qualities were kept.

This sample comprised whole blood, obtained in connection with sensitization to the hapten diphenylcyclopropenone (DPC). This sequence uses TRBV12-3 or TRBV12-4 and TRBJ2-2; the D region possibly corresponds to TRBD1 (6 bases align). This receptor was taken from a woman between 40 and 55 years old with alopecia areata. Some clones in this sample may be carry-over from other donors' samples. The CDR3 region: CASNPRGNTGELFF. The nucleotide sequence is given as TGTGCCAGCAACCCCAGGGGAAACACCGGGGAGCTGTTTTTT.